The rows below give T cell receptor beta chains drawn from one sample of a study of shared clonotypes between healthy human individuals. Clones were read by immunoSEQ multiplex PCR, and TCRdb kept only the in-frame ones, dropping some. The data show about 1,900,000 clones, just under 95% seen once. The sequenced sample was naive CD8+ T cells sorted from blood. These receptors came from a man younger than 35 in good health. Each CDR3 is given without its conserved first and last residue. The order of the fields is V gene, clone size, CDR3 protein. Clone size appears in some rows only: once, few, many, or a class for an expanded clone.

>TRBV30|.
AWSVTVEETQY
>TRBV7-9|.
ASSPQGVEQY
>TRBV6-4|.
ASSDGGPASPLH
>TRBV5-4|.
ASSPGHAYEQY
>TRBV4-3|once
ASSQGSGTEEAF
>TRBV5-1|once
ASSSGDITEAF
>TRBV19|.
ASSIGGTAYEQY
>TRBV2|.
ASSELGLRSEQY
>TRBV27|.
ASSLSGQGSYNEQF
>TRBV13|.
ASSQVGERGTDTQY
>TRBV9|.
ASSAYSGAYEQY
>TRBV21-1|.
ASSPPSTYSYEQY
>TRBV19|.
ASTPRTSGVTDTQY
>TRBV4-3|.
ASSLTRDSFNEQF
>TRBV5-1|.
ASSLVLSENGYT
>TRBV21-1|.
ASGKSTDTQY
>TRBV19|.
ASSILGEGLEDEKLF
>TRBV6-4|.
ASSPGTNEQF
>TRBV5-6|.
ASSLYRPDNEQF
>TRBV19|once
ASSIDLEEPQH
>TRBV28|.
ASSTDGRNQPQH
>TRBV2|.
ASSDASLGEQF